This TCR beta chain stems from a study of identical twins (TCRdb year 2016). Regarding the research as a whole: The study deep-sequenced TCR alpha and beta repertoires from monozygotic twins, unrelated adults of various ages and cord blood to test whether fetal clonotypes persist. To rule out contamination, the twin experiments were replicated at different times with different library preparation protocols.

Only healthy Caucasian donors were included. The twin cohort consisted of three pairs of female monozygotic twins, all aged roughly 18 to 29 years. The RNA used for TCR libraries was isolated from peripheral blood mononuclear cells. A remark on this clonotype: Its target antigen remains unknown. Per-base quality was not reported, and no clone a single base away is much larger than it.

The CDR3 contains 13 residues, cysteine and phenylalanine counted. The CDR3 DNA has 39 bases and is translated from base 1. V is clipped by 5 bases and J by 3 bases, and the sequence between their germline boundaries is 8 bases long. CDR1 ENHRY and CDR2 SYGVKD are derived from the germline V gene. Library preparation used 5' RACE. For sequencing, an Illumina HiSeq 2000 was employed. Template switching introduced a universal primer binding site; the final cDNA contained a unique molecular identifier, enabling accurate counting of TCR cDNA molecules. Specific primers in the conserved constant-segment region were used to synthesize first-strand cDNA for the TCR alpha and beta chains. Each cDNA library was double barcoded, with a SMART-Mk sample barcode plus Illumina barcodes, to control for contamination. TruSeq adapter sequences, together with Illumina sample barcodes, were added in two successive PCR steps. Sequencing of the TCR alpha and beta cDNA libraries was done on the Illumina HiSeq platform using custom primers. The original pipeline was this. MiGEC was used to process raw reads and extract unique molecular identifiers, and MiXCR was used to find CDR3 positions. For each individual, recombination models were inferred using an EM algorithm with the repgenHMM and IGoR tools. The tcR package in R was used for shared clonotype analysis, with sharing normalized by the product of cloneset sizes. To study raw recombination free of thymic and clonal selection effects, out-of-frame nonproductive sequences were analyzed. Using fastp trimming at Q25 and MiXCR clonotype assembly, TCRdb reanalyzed the public sequencing data and kept in-frame beta chains. Records with the same CDR3 protein are collapsed into one entry carrying the most frequent genes and DNA. For this entry, the V and J calls and clone size follow TCRdb and not the study's own pipeline. The sample records 600,000 to 700,000 distinct CDR3 sequences, approximately 21% of which are singletons. The top ten constitute more than 4% of the sample.

Beyond this particular receptor, the publication reports: Invariant T cells such as MAIT and iNKT could partly confound zero-insertion analyses, although diverse VJ usage argued against such confounding for most clonotypes. Compared with coincidental sharing between unrelated individuals, an excess of low generation-probability sequences was observed among out-of-frame TCR alpha sequences shared between twins. Conclusions relied on cross-sectional statistical analysis, since the same donors could not be followed over many years. Abundant cord blood beta clonotypes had fewer insertions, young adult naive repertoires showed a similar but weaker trend, and memory repertoires showed no such trend. In beta out-of-frame sequences, excess twin sharing was weaker, because having fewer shared sequences lowered the signal-to-noise ratio. Out-of-frame TCR alpha sharing in monozygotic twins was systematically underestimated by recombination models, whereas sharing between unrelated individuals was in agreement with the recombination models.

These data are also associated with another study on T cells expressing NK-cell markers. As the second publication notes: In sorted CD3+CD56+NKG2C+, CD3+CD56+NKG2C- and CD3+CD56-NKG2C+ T-cell subsets from several donors, TCR beta-chain repertoires were profiled. Among the eight sequenced donors, only one was HCMV-seronegative, while the other seven were HCMV-seropositive. To restrict sorting to alphabetaTCR-expressing T cells, an anti-gammadeltaTCR antibody was added in several experiments. In six donors, the dominant CD3+CD56+NKG2C+ clonotypes ranked among the top 10 CD8+ clonotypes, making up about 1.0-7.5% of CD8+ T cells. Those dominant clonotypes were again the most abundant among CD3+CD56-NKG2C+ cells in four donors, at about 25-60.1%. Whether the expanded NKG2C-expressing T cell clones were specific for HCMV antigens was left unclear. The eight sequenced donors were randomly selected healthy volunteers, three men and five women. To determine HCMV serostatus, a commercial ELISA kit was used to detect HCMV-specific IgG in serum. For 5 or 6 donors, unsorted PBMC were also used to sequence bulk peripheral blood T-cell repertoires. MIGEC was used to demultiplex reads and group the reads by UMI, and MiTCR was used to assemble and quantify clonotypes. To remove erroneous sequences, TCR cDNA sequences were retained only when supported by two or more reads. The tcR package was used for downstream repertoire analysis, and clonotypes were matched across fractions by CDR3 nucleotide sequence plus V segment. VDJmatch was used to annotate antigen specificity against VDJdb, with one amino acid substitution allowed in CDR3.

The chain uses TRBV10-3 and TRBJ1-5; no confident D gene assignment can be made. What was sequenced was PBMCs. The origin of this receptor is a woman between 18 and 29 years old in good health. This receptor carries the CDR3 CAISKGDNQPQHF. Read as DNA, the sequence is TGTGCCATCAGTAAAGGAGACAATCAGCCCCAGCATTTT.